Following are 6 T cell receptor beta chains from one sample sequenced in a study of shared T cell receptors in the human thymus. Assay used: immunoSEQ multiplex PCR; TCRdb lists only in-frame clones, some missing. The sample holds over 350,000 clones, around 95% seen once. Input material: thymocytes. The receptors shown here come from a human donor.

The CDR3 DNA follows: TGTGCCAGCAGTCGATATCCCGGAGAGGGAAAGGGTAATCAGCCCCAGCATTTT. Protein: CASSRYPGEGKGNQPQHF. This chain uses TRBV27 with TRBJ1-5, with D uncertain. V was pared by 5 bases and J by 4 bases, with 24 bases between. The CDR3 runs to 18 residues. Germline values: CDR1 MNHEY, CDR2 SMNVEV (reference sequence).

V gene TRBV28 combines with J gene TRBJ2-7; the match to TRBD2 covers 8 bases. The CDR3 has 13 amino acids. CDR1 and CDR2 (germline): MDHEN, SYDVKM. J gave up 6 bases and V 7 bases, and 8 bases lay outside the gene matches. The CDR3 sequence is CASTLRAGGEQYF. The CDR3 DNA sequence: TGTGCCAGCACTCTAAGGGCGGGAGGCGAGCAGTACTTC.

The rearrangement links TRBV6-6 to TRBJ2-3; 7 bases match TRBD2. V dropped 5 bases and J dropped 6; count of bases not matched to a gene: 11. CDR1 MNHNY and CDR2 SVGAGI come from the germline V gene (reference sequence). CDR3 size: 15 residues. The CDR3 region is CASSTRLAGADTQYF. CDR3 sequence (DNA): TGTGCCAGCAGTACCCGACTAGCCGGAGCGGATACGCAGTATTTT.

The rearrangement links TRBV29-1 to TRBJ2-2; 8 bases agree with TRBD1. Looked up from germline, CDR1 is SQVTM and CDR2 is ANQGSEA. The CDR3 covers 14 residues. Unmatched junction bases numbered 3, after V lost 0 bases and J lost 6 bases. CDR3 sequence: CSVEEGTGSGELFF. The CDR3 DNA sequence: TGCAGCGTTGAAGAGGGGACAGGTTCCGGGGAGCTGTTTTTT.

The chain carries TRBV7-2 and TRBJ2-3; TRBD2 agrees at 7 bases. The J segment lost 2 bases and the V segment lost 2 bases, leaving 7 bases of the junction unmatched. Per germline, CDR1 SGHTA and CDR2 FQGNSA. The CDR3 consists of 16 residues. CDR3 sequence (DNA): TGTGCCAGCAGCTTATGGGACGGGAGGAACACAGATACGCAGTATTTT. Protein sequence: CASSLWDGRNTDTQYF.

The chain has TRBV7-6 and TRBJ1-4; tentatively, D is TRBD1 (6 bases). The CDR3 extends over 20 amino acids. Trimming took 1 base from V and 0 from J, leaving 21 bases between them. Germline V CDR1 and CDR2: SGHVS, FNYEAQ. DNA for the CDR3: TGTGCCAGCAGCTTAGGAATGAAGGCAGGGGCCCATTCAACTAATGAAAAACTGTTTTTT. This codes for CASSLGMKAGAHSTNEKLFF.